Presented here are 7 T cell receptor beta chains from one specimen sequenced in a study of identical twins. TCRdb re-derived calls from the 5' RACE reads in MiXCR, one entry per CDR3 protein. The repertoire includes about 520,000 distinct CDR3 sequences, about 20% of them detected once, and roughly 0.91% sits in the top ten. The same sample was also studied in work on T cells expressing NK-cell markers.

What was sequenced was CD4+ T cells sorted from blood. Receptors originate from a woman aged 18-29 years in good health.

The V call is TRBV12-3 or TRBV12-4, the J call TRBJ1-3, with D hard to call. Trimming removed 4 bases at V and 2 bases at J, with 9 bases between. CDR3 length: 14 residues. This CDR3 is CASSSFSAGNTIYF. In nucleotides, the CDR3 is TGTGCCAGCAGTTCCTTCTCAGCTGGAAACACCATATATTTT.

This clonotype was recorded a few times. The chain couples TRBV7-2 to TRBJ2-3; D is tentatively TRBD1 or TRBD2 (5 bases each). The CDR3 loop spans 13 amino acids. Trimming removed 3 bases at V and 5 bases at J, with 9 bases between. In germline, CDR1 is SGHTA, CDR2 FQGNSA. The CDR3 bases are TGTGCCAGCAGCTTGGGACCACAAGATACGCAGTATTTT. Protein: CASSLGPQDTQYF.

The gene calls are TRBV5-1 and TRBJ1-3; no clear D. Germline-derived CDR1 and CDR2 are SGHRS and YFSETQ. The CDR3 consists of 15 residues. Trimming removed 2 bases at V and 0 bases at J, with 9 bases between. The CDR3 protein is CASSFNSASGNTIYF. In DNA, the CDR3 is TGCGCCAGCAGCTTTAACAGTGCCTCTGGAAACACCATATATTTT.

This chain connects TRBV20-1 to TRBJ2-1, with 8 positions matching TRBD1. Per germline, CDR1 DFQATT and CDR2 SNEGSKA (reference sequence). The V segment lost 4 bases and the J segment 4 bases; nucleotides outside the gene matches: 6. The CDR3 has 14 amino acids. The CDR3 sequence is CSANRDRKYNEQFF. CDR3 sequence (DNA): TGCAGTGCTAACAGGGACAGGAAATACAATGAGCAGTTCTTC.

This clonotype was recorded many times. The genes are TRBV12-3 or TRBV12-4 and TRBJ1-1, with D possibly matching TRBD1 (6 bases). The CDR3 is 14 amino acids. The germline V and J ends were trimmed by 3 bases and 6 bases, with 14 bases remaining between them. The CDR3 region is CASSLAGVRAEAFF. The CDR3 nucleotides are TGTGCCAGCAGTTTGGCAGGGGTTAGGGCTGAAGCTTTCTTT.

The chain links TRBV7-2 to TRBJ2-4; D is unclear. Germline V gene lookup returns CDR1 SGHTA and CDR2 FQGNSA. The CDR3 totals 16 residues. V was shortened by 5 bases and J by 0 bases, with 14 bases between the two germline ends. For the CDR3, the DNA is TGTGCCAGCAGCCCTCGAGAGCTACTAGCCAAAAACATTCAGTACTTC. It is translated as CASSPRELLAKNIQYF.

The CDR3 reads CASSQVLTGLNTEAFF. For the CDR3, the DNA is TGTGCCAGCAGCCAAGTTCTCACAGGGTTGAACACTGAAGCTTTCTTT. The chain joins TRBV3-1 to TRBJ1-1, with D perhaps TRBD1 (6 bases). V lost 1 base to trimming and J lost 0 bases, with 12 bases between them. The germline CDR1 and CDR2 sequences are LGHDT and YNNKEL (reference sequence). The CDR3 is 16 amino acids.